These 27 T cell receptor beta chains were all obtained from the same sample, sequenced in a study of blood T cell repertoires in COVID-19. Repertoires were generated with immunoSEQ multiplex PCR, while TCRdb's copy carries only in-frame clones and drops some. The sample consists of roughly 410,000 clones, 70% to 90% of them appearing once. Sequenced input: peripheral blood. The receptors here all came from a woman aged 55-69 years with COVID-19, enrolled during active disease.

The V call is TRBV19, the J call TRBJ2-5; maybe TRBD2 (5 bases). Germline V gene lookup returns CDR1 LNHDA and CDR2 SQIVND (reference sequence). The CDR3 sequence is 15 residues long. V was clipped by 2 bases and J by 5 bases, with 15 bases between them. CDR3 loop: CASSIREGGWETQYF. The CDR3 coding sequence is TGTGCCAGTAGTATAAGGGAAGGAGGTTGGGAGACCCAGTACTTC. Filled out from reference TRBV19 and TRBJ2-5, the complete variable domain reads DGGITQSPKYLFRKEGQNVTLSCEQNLNHDAMYWYRQDPGQGLRLIYYSQIVNDFQKGDIAEGYSVSREKKESFPLTVTSAQKNPTAFYLCASSIREGGWETQYFGPGTRLLVL.

The chain carries TRBV7-2 and TRBJ2-4; D gene ambiguous. The V gene lost 5 bases and the J gene lost 0 bases, with 8 bases spanning the gap. The length of the CDR3 is 14 residues. Germline CDR1 SGHTA, CDR2 FQGNSA. CDR3 DNA: TGTGCCAGCAGCGACCGAGGAGCCAAAAACATTCAGTACTTC. Its translation: CASSDRGAKNIQYF.

This clone occurred once. This chain links TRBV4-2 with TRBJ1-4, with a tentative D call TRBD1 (5 bases). CDR1 and CDR2 (germline): LGHNA, YNFKEQ. The CDR3 length is 14 residues. Between the trimmed V and J ends, which lost 4 bases and 5 bases, there was a span of 11 bases. The CDR3 region is CASSLRQPNEKLFF. In nucleotides, the CDR3 is TGTGCCAGCAGCCTCCGACAGCCGAATGAAAAACTGTTTTTT.

The J gene is TRBJ2-7, the V gene TRBV2, with 10 nucleotides matching TRBD2. J lost 5 bases, V lost 4 bases, and 5 bases had no gene match. The CDR3 is 14 residues long. The germline gives CDR1 SNHLY, CDR2 FYNNEI. The CDR3, as DNA: TGTGCCAGCAGTGTTCCTAGCGGGGGCGACGAGCAGTACTTC. Protein sequence: CASSVPSGGDEQYF.

The chain combines TRBV27 with TRBJ2-7, with D possibly being TRBD1 (6 bases). V gave up 5 bases and J gave up 3 bases, with 20 bases separating them. Germline V lookup: CDR1 MNHEY, CDR2 SMNVEV (reference sequence). The CDR3 contains 16 residues. The CDR3 is CASSPWIPGHRYEQYF. The CDR3 nucleotides are TGTGCCAGCAGTCCCTGGATACCGGGACACCGCTACGAGCAGTACTTC.

The chain has TRBV2 and TRBJ2-2; 8 nucleotides align to TRBD2. Per the germline V gene, CDR1 is SNHLY and CDR2 is FYNNEI. The CDR3 loop spans 14 amino acids. Trimming removed 8 bases from V and 6 bases from J; junction bases left unmatched: 8. For the CDR3, the DNA is TGTGCCAGCCGGAGACTAGCGACAGCCGGGGAGCTGTTTTTT. Translation: CASRRLATAGELFF. Full variable domain (remainder filled in from reference TRBV2 and TRBJ2-2): EPEVTQTPSHQVTQMGQEVILRCVPISNHLYFYWYRQILGQKVEFLVSFYNNEISEKSEIFDDQFSVERPDGSNFTLKIRSTKLEDSAMYFCASRRLATAGELFFGEGSRLTVL.

Notes on this clone: The sample contains more than one DNA sequence encoding this CDR3. The chain combines TRBV6-5 with TRBJ2-7; no reliable D call. Trimming cost V 5 bases and J 0 bases, with 11 bases left between them. Germline V gives CDR1 MNHEY, CDR2 SVGAGI. The CDR3 runs to 14 residues. The CDR3 DNA follows: TGTGCCAGCAGTAATACAGTGAGCTCCTACGAGCAGTACTTC. Amino acid sequence: CASSNTVSSYEQYF.

The chain couples TRBV18 to TRBJ1-2, with 9 bases identical to TRBD1. Germline V gene data show CDR1 as KGHSH and CDR2 as LQKENI. The V segment lost 3 bases and the J segment 2 bases; nucleotides outside the gene matches: 7. The CDR3 runs 16 residues. The CDR3 bases are TGTGCCAGCTCACCTTTAACAGGGGGCCGGAACTATGGCTACACCTTC. Translating gives CASSPLTGGRNYGYTF. Looking up the rest from reference TRBV18 and TRBJ1-2 gives the full variable domain: NAGVMQNPRHLVRRRGQEARLRCSPMKGHSHVYWYRQLPEEGLKFMVYLQKENIIDESGMPKERFSAEFPKEGPSILRIQQVVRGDSAAYFCASSPLTGGRNYGYTFGSGTRLTVV.

The V call is TRBV5-1, the J call TRBJ1-4, with a possible D match to TRBD1 (5 bases). Between the trimmed V and J ends, which lost 6 bases and 0 bases, there was a span of 15 bases. The CDR3 has 16 amino acids. Germline assignment: CDR1 SGHRS and CDR2 YFSETQ. The CDR3 nucleotides are TGCGCCAGCATGGTAACAGGACCTGCAACTAATGAAAAACTGTTTTTT. Its translation: CASMVTGPATNEKLFF.

CDR3 bases: TGTGCCAGCAGCCCCCTGGGGCGGCGCTCCTACAATGAGCAGTTCTTC. It yields the protein CASSPLGRRSYNEQFF. This chain uses TRBV11-2 with TRBJ2-1; TRBD1 is a possible D gene (5 bases). The CDR3 sequence is 16 residues long. The V gene lost 5 bases and the J gene lost 0 bases, with 14 bases spanning the gap. Germline CDR1 and CDR2: SGHAT and FQNNGV.

The V call is TRBV14, the J call TRBJ2-3; D call uncertain. This CDR3 has 14 residues. Germline-derived CDR1 and CDR2 are SGHDN and FVKESK. V was clipped by 0 bases and J by 0 bases, with 4 bases between them. The CDR3 protein is CASSQDPSTDTQYF. In DNA, the CDR3 is TGTGCCAGCAGCCAAGACCCTAGCACAGATACGCAGTATTTT. The full variable domain, with the rest looked up from reference TRBV14 and TRBJ2-3, is EAGVTQFPSHSVIEKGQTVTLRCDPISGHDNLYWYRRVMGKEIKFLLHFVKESKQDESGMPNNRFLAERTGGTYSTLKVQPAELEDSGVYFCASSQDPSTDTQYFGPGTRLTVL.

The chain joins TRBV2 to TRBJ1-6, with D unclear. The CDR3 length is 12 residues. Germline assignment: CDR1 SNHLY and CDR2 FYNNEI. With 6 bases removed from V and 7 bases from J, the gap between germline ends came to 7 bases. CDR3 sequence reads: CASRPGNSPLHF. The CDR3 region has the DNA TGTGCCAGCAGACCGGGGAATTCACCCCTCCACTTT.

The chain couples TRBV9 to TRBJ1-1, with 9 bases aligning to TRBD1. The trim removed 3 bases at V and 0 bases at J, leaving 3 bases unmatched. The CDR3 is 15 amino acids. CDR1 and CDR2 (germline): SGDLS, YYNGEE. The CDR3 here is CASSEWTGVNTEAFF. The CDR3 DNA is TGTGCCAGCAGCGAGTGGACAGGGGTGAACACTGAAGCTTTCTTT.

V usage is TRBV5-1 and J usage is TRBJ1-5; 7 nucleotides align to TRBD1. Germline CDR1 reads SGHRS; CDR2 reads YFSETQ. V was clipped by 4 bases and J by 2 bases; unmatched bases: 9. CDR3 size: 16 residues. For the CDR3, the DNA is TGCGCCAGCAGCCAGGGGGACGTCTGGGGCAATCAGCCCCAGCATTTT. It translates to CASSQGDVWGNQPQHF.

The chain employs TRBV5-1 and TRBJ1-2; D is uncertain. Germline CDR1 reads SGHRS; CDR2 reads YFSETQ. The CDR3 length is 14 residues. The ends were cut back, 4 bases at V and 0 bases at J, with 10 bases in the middle. CDR3 protein: CASSPLRSNYGYTF. The CDR3 coding sequence is TGCGCCAGCAGCCCCCTCCGGTCTAACTATGGCTACACCTTC.

CDR3 residues: CASSKKGGTGGSGRDYGYTF. CDR3 bases: TGTGCCAGCAGTAAGAAGGGCGGGACAGGAGGCTCGGGTCGAGACTATGGCTACACCTTC. The chain uses TRBV6-2 or TRBV6-3 and TRBJ1-2; 8 bases are a match to TRBD1. Germline-derived CDR1 and CDR2 are MNHEY and SVGEGT. The CDR3 has 20 residues. The ends lost 5 bases at V and 3 bases at J; junction bases unmatched: 23.

This clone was recorded only once. This chain connects TRBV2 to TRBJ2-5; 7 bases match TRBD1. This CDR3 contains 14 residues. The junction had 6 bases not matched to a gene; V was cut back by 6 bases and J by 2 bases. Looked up from germline, CDR1 is SNHLY and CDR2 is FYNNEI. The DNA for the CDR3 is TGTGCCAGCAGCTGGGACAGTTCACAAGAGACCCAGTACTTC. It is translated as CASSWDSSQETQYF.

The chain joins TRBV5-1 to TRBJ2-2; D may be TRBD2 (5 bases). Germline assignment: CDR1 SGHRS and CDR2 YFSETQ. This CDR3 is 14 amino acids long. V gave up 0 bases and J gave up 6 bases, with 9 bases separating them. In nucleotides, the CDR3 is TGCGCCAGCAGCTTGGGCGGGTCCCCCGGGGAGCTGTTTTTT. It specifies CASSLGGSPGELFF.

V usage is TRBV7-9 and J usage is TRBJ1-1; 11 bases map to TRBD1. The CDR3 has 15 residues. The J segment lost 1 base and the V segment lost 5 bases, leaving 3 bases of the junction unmatched. Germline V lookup: CDR1 SEHNR, CDR2 FQNEAQ (reference sequence). The CDR3 protein is CASSRTGGWNTEAFF. DNA of the CDR3: TGTGCCAGCAGCCGGACAGGGGGCTGGAACACTGAAGCTTTCTTT.

The genes are TRBV2 and TRBJ2-1; 12 bases are a match to TRBD2. V was pared by 0 bases and J by 4 bases, with 4 bases of the junction left unmatched. Germline loops: CDR1 SNHLY, CDR2 FYNNEI. There are 17 residues in the CDR3. CDR3: CASSEATLAGGYNEQFF. The CDR3 nucleotides are TGTGCCAGCAGTGAAGCGACACTAGCGGGGGGATACAATGAGCAGTTCTTC.

V gene TRBV5-1 combines with J gene TRBJ1-1, with D possibly being TRBD1 (5 bases). Germline V gene lookup returns CDR1 SGHRS and CDR2 YFSETQ. The CDR3 has 13 residues. Deletions cut 4 bases from V and 2 bases from J, with 9 bases between. CDR3: CASSSDSNTEAFF. The CDR3 nucleotides are TGCGCCAGCAGCAGCGACAGTAACACTGAAGCTTTCTTT.

This clone has only one observation. The V call is TRBV21-1, the J call TRBJ1-5; the table names TRBD1, a call not compared with the DNA. TRBV21-1 is a recognized pseudogene. This CDR3 is 20 amino acids long. The DNA of the CDR3 is TGTGCCAGCAGCGAGGAATCCCGGGACAGGGGGCAACCAAGGGTTCAGCCCCAGCATTTT. Translating gives CASSEESRDRGQPRVQPQHF.

The V call is TRBV6-5, the J call TRBJ2-3; D unresolved. The CDR3 covers 13 residues. From germline, CDR1 is MNHEY and CDR2 SVGAGI. The V end was cut by 8 bases, the J end by 1 base, with 10 bases between. The CDR3 nucleotides are TGTGCCAGCGCGCCGTACCGCACAGATACGCAGTATTTT. This translates into CASAPYRTDTQYF.

The chain combines TRBV28 with TRBJ1-5; a possible D gene is TRBD1 (6 bases). V dropped 6 bases and J dropped 5 bases, with 17 bases sitting between them. Germline CDR1 is MDHEN and CDR2 is SYDVKM. The CDR3 runs 15 residues. The CDR3 spells CASSYAGTYDQPQHF. For the CDR3, the DNA is TGTGCCAGCAGCTATGCCGGGACATACGATCAGCCCCAGCATTTT.

J is TRBJ1-2 and V is TRBV18; D unresolved. The CDR3 covers 15 residues. The germline V and J ends were trimmed by 4 bases and 4 bases, with 16 bases remaining between them. Per germline, CDR1 KGHSH and CDR2 LQKENI. The CDR3 region is CASSHAEGGGYGYTF. CDR3 in DNA: TGTGCCAGCTCACATGCCGAGGGTGGTGGCTATGGCTACACCTTC.

In its sample, this clone was seen a few times. The V gene is TRBV19, the J gene TRBJ2-2, with D perhaps matching TRBD2 (5 bases). Germline CDR1 and CDR2: LNHDA and SQIVND (reference sequence). With 5 bases removed from V and 3 bases from J, the gap between germline ends came to 19 bases. The CDR3 sequence is 17 residues long. In DNA form, the CDR3 reads TGTGCCAGTAGTCCTGAGGGTAATCTGGAACACACCGGGGAGCTGTTTTTT. It yields the protein CASSPEGNLEHTGELFF. Full variable domain (missing parts from reference TRBV19 and TRBJ2-2): DGGITQSPKYLFRKEGQNVTLSCEQNLNHDAMYWYRQDPGQGLRLIYYSQIVNDFQKGDIAEGYSVSREKKESFPLTVTSAQKNPTAFYLCASSPEGNLEHTGELFFGEGSRLTVL.

In DNA form, the CDR3 reads TGCAGCGTGGACAGCCAGAGGGGAACTGAAGCTTTCTTT. It is translated as CSVDSQRGTEAFF. The chain combines TRBV29-1 with TRBJ1-1; weak D call: TRBD1 (6 bases). The CDR3 has 13 residues. V was shortened by 6 bases and J by 5 bases, with 16 bases between the two germline ends. The V gene's germline CDR1 is SQVTM and CDR2 ANQGSEA.